This passage covers 7 T cell receptor beta chains from one sample sequenced in a study of blood T cell repertoires in COVID-19. Generated by immunoSEQ multiplex PCR, the TCRdb table keeps only in-frame clones and is missing some. Of about 100,000 clones in the sample, 65% to 90% are singletons; the top ten hold around 4.1%. Material for sequencing was peripheral blood. The receptors here all came from a man aged 55-75 years with acute or convalescent COVID-19.

This chain's CDR3 is CAIRPGGPYGYTF. The DNA of the CDR3 is TGTGCCATCAGGCCAGGGGGCCCCTATGGCTACACCTTC. The V gene is TRBV10-3, the J gene TRBJ1-2, with 8 bases identical to TRBD1. The CDR3 is made up of 13 amino acids. Germline V gene lookup returns CDR1 ENHRY and CDR2 SYGVKD. Losses at the gene ends were 6 bases for V and 4 bases for J; bases not matched to a gene: 4.

The rearrangement links TRBV7-9 to TRBJ1-2, with a weak D call TRBD1 (6 bases). The germline V and J ends were trimmed by 3 bases and 1 base, with 15 bases remaining between them. Germline V gives CDR1 SEHNR, CDR2 FQNEAQ (reference sequence). This CDR3 has 16 residues. The CDR3 reads CASSFITGHDNYGYTF. As DNA, the CDR3 is TGTGCCAGCAGCTTCATCACGGGACACGATAACTATGGCTACACCTTC.

The chain combines TRBV6-1 with TRBJ1-5; 7 positions match TRBD1. V was pared by 2 bases and J by 6 bases, with 7 bases of the junction left unmatched. Germline CDR1 reads MNHNS; CDR2 reads SASEGT. The CDR3 is 15 residues long. The CDR3 loop is CASSETLAGGQPQHF. The CDR3 bases are TGTGCCAGCAGTGAAACTTTGGCAGGGGGTCAGCCCCAGCATTTT.

The chain combines TRBV7-3 with TRBJ2-5, with D possibly matching TRBD1 (7 bases). This CDR3 is built from 13 residues. Per germline, CDR1 SGHTA and CDR2 FQGTGA. Trimming removed 5 bases at V and 4 bases at J, with 11 bases between. For the CDR3, the DNA is TGTGCCAGCAGCCAGGGGGGAACAGAGACCCAGTACTTC. Translating gives CASSQGGTETQYF.

Regarding this clone: Its ends do not fully match the called genes, so a read error is possible. The V and J genes are TRBV11-2 and TRBJ1-1; D perhaps matches TRBD1 (5 bases). CDR1 is SGHAT, CDR2 FQNNGV, per germline. There are 13 residues in the CDR3. The CDR3 nucleotides read TGTGCCACCAGCGACAGCCCTTTGGATGAAGCTTTCTTT. Amino acid sequence: CATSDSPLDEAFF. Full variable domain (remainder filled in from reference TRBV11-2 and TRBJ1-1): EAGVAQSPRYKIIEKRQSVAFWCNPISGHATLYWYQQILGQGPKLLIQFQNNGVVDDSQLPKDRFSAERLKGVDSTLKIQPAKLEDSAVYLCATSDSPLDEAFFGQGTRLTVV.

V usage is TRBV5-4 and J usage is TRBJ2-1; D gene unclear. The germline V gene encodes CDR1 SGHNT and CDR2 YYREEE (reference sequence). This CDR3 has 14 amino acids. Between the trimmed V and J ends, which lost 0 bases and 8 bases, there was a span of 12 bases. CDR3 amino acids: CASSLGAHSDEQFF. The DNA for the CDR3 is TGTGCCAGCAGCTTGGGAGCCCACTCCGATGAGCAGTTCTTC.

The V and J genes are TRBV5-1 and TRBJ2-6; 7 bases agree with TRBD1. Per germline, CDR1 SGHRS and CDR2 YFSETQ. V lost 3 bases to trimming and J lost 0 bases; unmatched junction nucleotides: 15. This CDR3 spans 20 amino acids. DNA for the CDR3: TGCGCCAGCAGCTCTCCAACCGGGACAGATCATAACTCTGGGGCCAACGTCCTGACTTTC. Its translation: CASSSPTGTDHNSGANVLTF.